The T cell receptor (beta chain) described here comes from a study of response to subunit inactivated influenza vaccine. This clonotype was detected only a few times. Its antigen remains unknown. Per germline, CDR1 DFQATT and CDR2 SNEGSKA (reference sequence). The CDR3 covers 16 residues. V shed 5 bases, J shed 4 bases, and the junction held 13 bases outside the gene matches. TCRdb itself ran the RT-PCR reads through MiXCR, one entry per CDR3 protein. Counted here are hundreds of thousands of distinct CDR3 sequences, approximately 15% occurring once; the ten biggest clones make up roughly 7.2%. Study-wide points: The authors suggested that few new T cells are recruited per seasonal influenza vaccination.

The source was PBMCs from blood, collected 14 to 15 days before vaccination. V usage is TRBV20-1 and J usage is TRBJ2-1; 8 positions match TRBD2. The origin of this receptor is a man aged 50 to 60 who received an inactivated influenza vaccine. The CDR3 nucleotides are TGCAGTGCTCCTTCGACACTAGCGGAGTCTTACAATGAGCAGTTCTTC. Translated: CSAPSTLAESYNEQFF.